This TCR beta chain is from a study of shared clonotypes between healthy human individuals. Study summary: Per-donor plates numbered three CD4 naive, three CD4 memory, two CD8 naive and one CD8 memory.

The germline V gene has CDR1 MNHNS and CDR2 SASEGT. Deletions cut 2 bases from V and 3 bases from J, with 11 bases between. This CDR3 contains 14 residues. Generated by immunoSEQ multiplex PCR, the TCRdb table keeps only in-frame clones and is missing some. The table has approximately 2,000,000 clones, around 93% seen once; the top ten hold 1.5% to 2%. General observations from the study: Sorted-subset samples were not fully sequenced, rarefaction indicated. Around 5.4% of naive CD4 clonotypes were common to a handful of donors.

This clone has just one count. Its antigen is currently unknown. Only CD45RO-negative cells positively selected for CCR7 counted as naive CD8 cells, so terminally differentiated effector memory CD45RA+ cells were excluded. V is TRBV6-1 and J is TRBJ2-7; weak D call: TRBD2 (6 bases). The sample was naive CD8+ T cells from PBMCs. This receptor was identified in a man in his late teens or twenties in good health. Some clones in this sample may be carry-over from other donors' samples. CDR3: CASSEQGLGYEQYF. The CDR3 DNA follows: TGTGCCAGCAGTGAACAGGGACTTGGCTACGAGCAGTACTTC.